A single sample is the source of the 20 T cell receptor beta chains below, sequenced in a study of T cells in Graves' hyperthyroidism and ophthalmopathy (dated by TCRdb to the late 2010s). Receptors were amplified or captured by multiplex PCR. Sequencing took place on an Illumina HiSeq 2000. Amplification of TCR beta CDR3 regions was carried out from RNA transcripts. The TCR CDR3 was subjected to a first round of RT-PCR using the HTBI primer set and the Qiagen OneStep RT-PCR kit. Using fastp trimming at Q25 and MiXCR clonotype assembly, TCRdb reanalyzed the public sequencing data and kept in-frame beta chains. Every CDR3 protein is listed once, alongside the most common genes and DNA of its rows. The sample table lists roughly 530,000 distinct CDR3 sequences, under 20% of them with a count of one. The top ten hold roughly a sixth of the sample. The material sequenced was blood. The source is a young woman with Graves' ophthalmopathy.

This clonotype has only a few counts. V gene TRBV6-1 combines with J gene TRBJ2-2; perhaps TRBD1 as D (6 bases). CDR1 is MNHNS and CDR2 is SASEGT in the germline V gene. CDR3 size: 13 residues. With 6 bases removed from V and 5 bases from J, the gap between germline ends came to 10 bases. The CDR3 is CASSRTVTGELFF. The CDR3 region has the DNA TGTGCCAGCAGCCGGACAGTAACCGGGGAGCTGTTTTTT.

This clonotype appeared many times. The chain links TRBV18 to TRBJ1-2, with D perhaps matching TRBD1 (6 bases). Germline V gene lookup returns CDR1 KGHSH and CDR2 LQKENI. The CDR3 spans 14 residues. V gave up 2 bases and J gave up 3 bases, with 10 bases separating them. Here the CDR3 DNA reads TGTGCCAGCTCACCAGGCCAGGGGTACTATGGCTACACCTTC. Translated, it gives CASSPGQGYYGYTF. The full variable domain, completed using reference TRBV18 and TRBJ1-2, is NAGVMQNPRHLVRRRGQEARLRCSPMKGHSHVYWYRQLPEEGLKFMVYLQKENIIDESGMPKERFSAEFPKEGPSILRIQQVVRGDSAAYFCASSPGQGYYGYTFGSGTRLTVV.

Comments on this clonotype: A much larger clone lies one base from this, so it may be a read error. The rearrangement uses TRBV28 and TRBJ2-3, with 8 bases identical to TRBD1. The CDR3 spans 15 residues. Germline CDR1 MDHEN, CDR2 SYDVKM. With 6 bases clipped from V and 4 bases from J, the junction kept 9 bases outside the gene matches. The CDR3 DNA reads as TGTGCCAGCAGGCTTGACAGGGGTGGGGCAGATACGCAGTATTTT. It is translated as CASRLDRGGADTQYF. The full variable domain, its missing parts supplied by reference TRBV28 and TRBJ2-3, is DVKVTQSSRYLVKRTGEKVFLECVQDMDHENMFWYRQDPGLGLRLIYFSYDVKMKEKGDIPEGYSVSREKKERFSLILESASTNQTSMYLCASRLDRGGADTQYFGPGTRLTVL.

Ten or more counts support this clonotype. This chain joins TRBV28 and TRBJ1-5, with a possible D match to TRBD1 (5 bases). This CDR3 is built from 14 residues. The germline CDR1 and CDR2 sequences are MDHEN and SYDVKM. V was clipped by 4 bases and J by 2 bases, with 9 bases between them. The CDR3 DNA is TGTGCCAGCAGTTCCCCGGGGGGCAATCAGCCCCAGCATTTT. This sequence encodes CASSSPGGNQPQHF.

In its sample, this clonotype was seen a few times. This chain uses TRBV11-3 with TRBJ1-4, with D unresolved. This CDR3 has 17 residues. The germline V gene has CDR1 SGHNT and CDR2 YENEEA. Trimming cost V 1 base and J 7 bases, with 19 bases left between them. CDR3 nucleotides: TGTGCCAGCAGCTTAGTTAAACCCCGGGAACGGGGTGAAAAACTGTTTTTT. Amino acid sequence: CASSLVKPRERGEKLFF.

V usage is TRBV20-1 and J usage is TRBJ1-5; maybe TRBD1 (6 bases). CDR1 is DFQATT, CDR2 SNEGSKA, per germline (reference sequence). The CDR3 loop spans 16 amino acids. Deletions cut 1 base from V and 2 bases from J, with 15 bases between. The CDR3 coding sequence is TGCAGTGCTAGAGGGCCAGGGGTCTATGGCAATCAGCCCCAGCATTTT. It yields the protein CSARGPGVYGNQPQHF.

This clonotype was detected ten times or more. This chain joins TRBV7-6 and TRBJ2-5, with D perhaps given as TRBD1 or TRBD2 (5 bases each). The CDR3 has 14 residues. Germline V gene data show CDR1 as SGHVS and CDR2 as FNYEAQ. Trimming took off 4 bases at V and 2 bases at J, with 11 bases between the two ends. The CDR3 region has the DNA TGTGCCAGCAGCTATAGCGAGGGGCAAGAGACCCAGTACTTC. It translates to CASSYSEGQETQYF.

This clonotype has at least ten counts. The chain joins TRBV28 to TRBJ1-1; 7 bases align to TRBD1. CDR1 and CDR2 from the germline V gene are MDHEN and SYDVKM. V lost 3 bases to trimming and J lost 4 bases; unmatched junction nucleotides: 8. This CDR3 spans 15 amino acids. CDR3 loop: CASSLWGQFPTEAFF. For the CDR3, the DNA is TGTGCCAGCAGTTTGTGGGGACAGTTTCCCACTGAAGCTTTCTTT.

The V and J genes are TRBV6-1 and TRBJ1-1; weak D call: TRBD1 (5 bases). CDR3 length: 16 amino acids. The V and J ends lost 6 bases and 4 bases respectively, with 21 bases between them. Germline V lookup: CDR1 MNHNS, CDR2 SASEGT. This CDR3 reads CASSGAGAISFTEAFF. The CDR3 bases are TGTGCCAGCAGCGGGGCGGGAGCGATCTCTTTCACTGAAGCTTTCTTT.

The CDR3 reads CASTWSGGSPGTYNEQFF. CDR3 bases: TGTGCCAGCACCTGGAGCGGGGGGTCCCCCGGTACCTACAATGAGCAGTTCTTC. This chain uses TRBV27 with TRBJ2-1; 9 bases are a match to TRBD2. The CDR3 is 18 amino acids. From germline, CDR1 is MNHEY and CDR2 SMNVEV (reference sequence). V lost 7 bases, J lost 2 bases, and 15 bases stayed unmatched.

The CDR3 region is CASSPGTAPYNEQFF. CDR3 DNA sequence: TGTGCCAGCTCACCCGGGACGGCCCCCTACAATGAGCAGTTCTTC. The rearrangement joins TRBV18 to TRBJ2-1; D may match TRBD1 or TRBD2 (5 bases each). The CDR3 covers 15 residues. The V gene's germline CDR1 is KGHSH and CDR2 LQKENI. The ends were cut back, 3 bases at V and 2 bases at J, with 11 bases in the middle.

This clonotype appeared many times. The rearrangement joins TRBV6-1 to TRBJ2-7; a possible D gene is TRBD1 (5 bases). Germline CDR1 and CDR2: MNHNS and SASEGT. V lost 6 bases and J 0 bases, leaving 12 bases between the germline ends. The CDR3 has 14 amino acids. CDR3 loop: CASRDNFGSYEQYF. DNA of the CDR3: TGTGCCAGCAGGGACAATTTTGGCTCCTACGAGCAGTACTTC.

This clonotype appeared many times. The J gene is TRBJ1-5, the V gene TRBV28; the D is unclear. Germline V gives CDR1 MDHEN, CDR2 SYDVKM. This CDR3 is 16 amino acids long. Trimming stripped 2 bases from V and 6 bases from J, with 17 bases between. CDR3 nucleotide sequence: TGTGCCAGCAGTTTACCGTCCGCAAGGTTAAGTCAGCCCCAGCATTTT. Protein: CASSLPSARLSQPQHF.

This chain uses TRBV14 with TRBJ2-2, with 7 bases aligning to TRBD1. The CDR3 is 14 residues long. Germline loops: CDR1 SGHDN, CDR2 FVKESK. J lost 6 bases, V lost 4 bases, and 5 bases had no gene match. CDR3 loop: CASSLGTAAGELFF. The CDR3 DNA reads as TGTGCCAGCAGCCTCGGGACAGCCGCCGGGGAGCTGTTTTTT. Full variable domain (outside the CDR3, taken from reference TRBV14 and TRBJ2-2): EAGVTQFPSHSVIEKGQTVTLRCDPISGHDNLYWYRRVMGKEIKFLLHFVKESKQDESGMPNNRFLAERTGGTYSTLKVQPAELEDSGVYFCASSLGTAAGELFFGEGSRLTVL.

This clonotype came up many times. The rearrangement uses TRBV28 and TRBJ2-1, with TRBD1 matching 9 bases. Germline CDR1 reads MDHEN; CDR2 reads SYDVKM. V shed 5 bases, J shed 8 bases, and the junction held 10 bases outside the gene matches. The CDR3 runs to 15 residues. CDR3 nucleotide sequence: TGTGCCAGCAGTGAACCGGGACAGGGCCACTATGAGCAGTTCTTC. Amino acids: CASSEPGQGHYEQFF.

This clonotype occurred a few times. The V call is TRBV7-9, the J call TRBJ1-6; a possible D gene is TRBD1 (6 bases). V lost 4 bases to trimming and J lost 9 bases, with 16 bases between them. Germline V gene data show CDR1 as SEHNR and CDR2 as FQNEAQ (reference sequence). CDR3 length: 15 residues. CDR3 region: CASSYAGAQSSPLHF. The CDR3, as DNA: TGTGCCAGCAGCTACGCAGGGGCTCAGAGTTCACCCCTCCACTTT.

The chain joins TRBV18 to TRBJ2-1; the match to TRBD2 covers 8 bases. The germline gives CDR1 KGHSH, CDR2 LQKENI. The CDR3 length is 15 residues. The ends lost 4 bases at V and 3 bases at J; junction bases unmatched: 5. Here the CDR3 reads CASSQGSGVYNEQFF. The DNA of the CDR3 is TGTGCCAGCTCACAAGGTAGCGGGGTCTACAATGAGCAGTTCTTC.

This clonotype was seen repeatedly, ten times or more. This rearrangement joins TRBV7-2 to TRBJ2-1; 7 bases match TRBD1. The J segment lost 2 bases and the V segment lost 5 bases, leaving 6 bases of the junction unmatched. The CDR3 length is 15 residues. Germline CDR1 and CDR2: SGHTA and FQGNSA. CDR3 bases: TGTGCCAGCAGCGAAAGACAGGGTGCCTACAATGAGCAGTTCTTC. Translating gives CASSERQGAYNEQFF.

The table lists this clonotype with a count of one. Just one base apart from a much larger clone, this may be a read error. The chain uses TRBV11-2 and TRBJ2-7; 13 bases match TRBD2. In germline, CDR1 is SGHAT, CDR2 FQNNGV. The CDR3 length is 15 residues. The DNA of the CDR3 is TGTGTCAGCAGCTGGACTAGCGGGAGTTCCTACGAGCAGTACTTC. The encoded protein is CVSSWTSGSSYEQYF.

This clonotype was recorded many times. V usage is TRBV11-3 and J usage is TRBJ2-3; 9 nucleotides line up with TRBD1. Germline loops: CDR1 SGHNT, CDR2 YENEEA. This CDR3 contains 14 residues. Trimming cost V 5 bases and J 7 bases; bases outside gene matches: 7. CDR3 nucleotides: TGTGCCAGCAGCGTCGACAGGGGGGGAAATACGCAGTATTTT. This encodes CASSVDRGGNTQYF.